These T cell receptor beta chains were read from a single sample in a study of T cell responses to AZD1222 COVID-19 vaccine. Produced via immunoSEQ multiplex PCR; TCRdb's table is partial and in-frame only. The sample yields roughly 67,000 clones, around 80% seen once. Specimen: peripheral blood, collected on day 0 of AZD1222 vaccination. Source of these receptors: an adult in good health. The CDR3 runs from the conserved cysteine through the conserved F or W. Fields, in order: clone size, V gene, CDR3 length, D gene, J gene, CDR3 DNA, CDR3 protein. A D gene is named only where the DNA matches it firmly. The size of a clone is reported for some rows only, either as once, few or many, or as a class for expanded clones.

-	TRBV6-5	13	TRBD1	TRBJ1-2	TGTGCCAGCAGTTTTCAGGGGGACTATGGCTACACCTTC	CASSFQGDYGYTF
-	TRBV5-4	15	-	TRBJ1-4	TGTGCCAGCGCCAAAAAGTCTGCAACTAATGAAAAACTGTTTTTT	CASAKKSATNEKLFF
once	TRBV2	15	-	TRBJ2-1	TGTGCCAGCGACTACCGGCCGAGCTCCTACAATGAGCAGTTCTTC	CASDYRPSSYNEQFF
-	TRBV28	14	-	TRBJ1-6	TGTGCCAGCAGTTTATGGGGTTATAATTCACCCCTCCACTTT	CASSLWGYNSPLHF
-	TRBV30	15	-	TRBJ1-6	TGTGCCTGGGGAGAGCAGCGCTCCTATAATTCACCCCTCCACTTT	CAWGEQRSYNSPLHF
-	TRBV5-3	15	-	TRBJ1-2	TGTGCCAGAAGCGGAGGGAAGCCGGATAACTATGGCTACACCTTC	CARSGGKPDNYGYTF
-	TRBV5-1	16	TRBD2	TRBJ2-1	TGCGCCAGTCGAGCGCCGGGACTAGTATTCCACAATGAGCAGTTCTTC	CASRAPGLVFHNEQFF
-	TRBV7-3	15	-	TRBJ2-2	TGTGCCAGCAGCTTAGTCCCAGGGAACACCGGGGAGCTGTTTTTT	CASSLVPGNTGELFF
-	TRBV2	14	-	TRBJ2-2	TGTGCCAGCAGTGAAGGAGAAGTTGTGGGGGAGCTGTTTTTT	CASSEGEVVGELFF
-	TRBV6-5	15	-	TRBJ2-5	TGTGCCAGCAGTCTGGAGCGCAGGGGCCGTGAGACCCAGTACTTC	CASSLERRGRETQYF
-	TRBV11-2	16	-	TRBJ1-3	TGTGCCAGCAGCGAAAGGGGGATGGCGGCTGGAAACACCATATATTTT	CASSERGMAAGNTIYF
-	TRBV19	13	-	TRBJ1-5	TGTGCCAGTAGTACTGTGCGGAATCAGCCCCAGCATTTT	CASSTVRNQPQHF
once	TRBV29-1	13	-	TRBJ1-1	TGCAGCGCCAGGGGAGGCGACTTCACTGAAGCTTTCTTT	CSARGGDFTEAFF
-	TRBV18	17	-	TRBJ1-2	TGTGCCAGCTCACCACCCGGGGTGGGGAGCGCTAACTATGGCTACACCTTC	CASSPPGVGSANYGYTF
-	TRBV25-1	16	-	TRBJ2-1	TGTGCCAGCAGTGAAGGGAGAACAGCCTCCTACAATGAGCAGTTCTTC	CASSEGRTASYNEQFF
-	TRBV5-8	18	-	TRBJ2-6	TGTGCCAGCAGCTTGTATCCCCAGGGCAGCTCTGGGGCCAACGTCCTGACTTTC	CASSLYPQGSSGANVLTF
-	TRBV12-3/TRBV12-4	12	-	TRBJ2-7	TGTGCCAGCAGTTCGCAGACCTACGAGCAGTACTTC	CASSSQTYEQYF
-	TRBV18	15	-	TRBJ2-7	TGTGCCAGCTCACCAGCCGGGGGAGGTGTTCACGAGCAGTACTTC	CASSPAGGGVHEQYF
-	TRBV13	15	TRBD2	TRBJ2-5	TGTGCCAGCAGCCGCCCTAGCGGGGAACAAGAGACCCAGTACTTC	CASSRPSGEQETQYF
-	TRBV6-5	14	-	TRBJ2-1	TGTGCCAGCAGTTACTCGGTAGTCAGGAGTGAGCAGTTCTTC	CASSYSVVRSEQFF
-	TRBV10-3	14	TRBD1	TRBJ2-1	TGTGCCATCAGTGATGCAGGGGGCGGGAATGAGCAGTTCTTC	CAISDAGGGNEQFF
-	TRBV7-8	17	-	TRBJ1-5	TGTGCCAGCAGACCAGCGAGGAGGGAAGGAGTCAATCAGCCCCAGCATTTT	CASRPARREGVNQPQHF
-	TRBV5-1	14	-	TRBJ2-3	TGCGCCAGCAGCCCGGGCGGCAGCACAGATACGCAGTATTTT	CASSPGGSTDTQYF
-	TRBV3-1/TRBV3-2	13	-	TRBJ1-3	TGTGCCAGCAGCCAAGAGCTCAAGGGACCCGTATATTTT	CASSQELKGPVYF
-	TRBV21-1	10	-	TRBJ2-1	TGTGCCCGGCTTTACAATGAGCAGTTCTTC	CARLYNEQFF
-	TRBV11-2	16	-	TRBJ1-2	TGTGCCAGCAGCTTAGCATCATCGGGAGGAGACTATGGCTACACCTTC	CASSLASSGGDYGYTF
-	TRBV3-1/TRBV3-2	14	-	TRBJ2-1	TGTGCCAGCAGCCCTGGGGACGGGTTTGGTGAGCAGTTCTTC	CASSPGDGFGEQFF
-	TRBV5-1	15	TRBD2	TRBJ2-1	TGCGCCAGCAGCACCGGGACTAGCGGGGACAATGAGCAGTTCTTC	CASSTGTSGDNEQFF
few	TRBV10-2	15	TRBD1	TRBJ1-5	TGCGCCAGCAGTACAACAGGGGGAGTGAATCAGCCCCAGCATTTT	CASSTTGGVNQPQHF
-	TRBV23-1	17	TRBD2	TRBJ2-5	TGCGCCAGCAGTCAATCAATTCCCGGACTAGCGGGGGGGTGCCAGTACTTC	CASSQSIPGLAGGCQYF
once	TRBV3-1/TRBV3-2	16	-	TRBJ2-6	TGTGCCAGCAGCCATGGGGTAAGCTCTGGGGCCAACGTCCTGACTTTC	CASSHGVSSGANVLTF
-	TRBV4-1	20	TRBD1	TRBJ1-6	TGCGCCAGCAGCCAATCCCGCCTCCGGGACAGGGGTTCCACGGATTCACCCCTCCACTTT	CASSQSRLRDRGSTDSPLHF
-	TRBV6-2/TRBV6-3	13	TRBD1	TRBJ2-7	TGTGCCAGCAGCCCGGGACAGACCTTCCGCACGGACTTC	CASSPGQTFRTDF
-	TRBV6-1	16	-	TRBJ1-2	TGTGCCAGCAGTGAAAGGGGCGGTTCTCTACGGGGTGGCTACACCTTC	CASSERGGSLRGGYTF
-	TRBV4-2	19	TRBD1	TRBJ1-2	TGTGCCAGCAGCCAAGATCCTGGGGGCCTGACAGGGCACGTCTATGGCTACACCTTC	CASSQDPGGLTGHVYGYTF
few	TRBV7-3	14	-	TRBJ1-1	TGTGCCAGCAGCTTAGGGAGGGAATACACTGAAGCTTTCTTT	CASSLGREYTEAFF
-	TRBV10-1	13	-	TRBJ1-2	TGCGCCAGCAGTGAGTCGCAGGACTATGGCTACACCTTC	CASSESQDYGYTF
-	TRBV18	14	TRBD1	TRBJ2-2	TGTGCCAGCTCCCAGGGACAGGACACCGGGGAGCTGTTTTTT	CASSQGQDTGELFF
-	TRBV3-1/TRBV3-2	16	TRBD2	TRBJ2-1	TGTGCCAGCAGCCAATTACTAGCGCAATCCTACAATGAGCAGTTCTTC	CASSQLLAQSYNEQFF
-	TRBV7-9	14	TRBD1	TRBJ2-7	TGTGCCAGCAGCTTTAAGGGGGCCTCCTACGAGCAGTACTTC	CASSFKGASYEQYF
-	TRBV4-3	14	-	TRBJ1-4	TGCGCCAGCAGCCTGGGGACAACTAATGAAAAACTGTTTTTT	CASSLGTTNEKLFF
-	TRBV11-2	14	-	TRBJ1-2	TGTGCCAGCAGCTTAGGGTACAGGGACTATGGCTACACCTTC	CASSLGYRDYGYTF